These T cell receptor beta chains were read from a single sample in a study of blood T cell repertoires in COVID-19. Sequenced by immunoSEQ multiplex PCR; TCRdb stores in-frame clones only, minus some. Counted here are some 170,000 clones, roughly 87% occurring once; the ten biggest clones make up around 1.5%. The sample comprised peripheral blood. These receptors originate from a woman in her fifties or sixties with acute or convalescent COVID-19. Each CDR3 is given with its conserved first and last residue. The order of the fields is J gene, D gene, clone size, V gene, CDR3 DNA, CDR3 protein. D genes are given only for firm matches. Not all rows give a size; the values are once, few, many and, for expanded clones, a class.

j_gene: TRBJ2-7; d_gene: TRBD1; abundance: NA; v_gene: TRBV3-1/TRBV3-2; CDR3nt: TGTGCCAGCAGCCATTGGGACAGGGTGGACGAGCAGTACTTC; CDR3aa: CASSHWDRVDEQYF
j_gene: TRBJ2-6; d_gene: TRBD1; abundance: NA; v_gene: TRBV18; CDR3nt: TGTGCCAGCTCACCGATAGCAGGACAGGGGGCTGTTGGGGCCAACGTCCTGACTTTC; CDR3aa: CASSPIAGQGAVGANVLTF
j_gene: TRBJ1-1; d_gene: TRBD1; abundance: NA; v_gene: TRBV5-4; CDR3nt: TGTGCCAGCAGCTGGCGGAGGGGGCTCGGGGACACTGAAGCTTTCTTT; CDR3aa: CASSWRRGLGDTEAFF
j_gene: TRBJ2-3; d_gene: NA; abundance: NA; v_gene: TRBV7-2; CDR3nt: TGTGCCAGCAGCCCGGCGGCAGTGAATAAGAATACGCAGTATTTT; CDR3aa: CASSPAAVNKNTQYF
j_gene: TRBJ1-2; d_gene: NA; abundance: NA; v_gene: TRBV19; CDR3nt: TGTGCCAGTACCACTATGACAGGACTCTATGGCTACACCTTC; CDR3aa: CASTTMTGLYGYTF
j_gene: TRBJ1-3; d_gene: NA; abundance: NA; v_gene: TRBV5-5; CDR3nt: TGTGCCAGCAGCTTCGCCGACAGAGGAAACACCATATATTTT; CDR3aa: CASSFADRGNTIYF
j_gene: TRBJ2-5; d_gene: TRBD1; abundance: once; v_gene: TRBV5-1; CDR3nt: TGCGCCAGCAGCTTGGTCAGGGGGCAAGAGACCCAGTACTTC; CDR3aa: CASSLVRGQETQYF
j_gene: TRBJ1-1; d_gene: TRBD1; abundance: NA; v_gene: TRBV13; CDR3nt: TGTGCCAGCAGCTTTTCACAGGGGGCTTCCCTTACTGTCACTGAAGCTTTCTTT; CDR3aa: CASSFSQGASLTVTEAFF
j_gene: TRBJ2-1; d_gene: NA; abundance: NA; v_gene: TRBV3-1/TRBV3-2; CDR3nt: TGTGCCAGCAGCCGACAGTACAATGAGCAGTTCTTC; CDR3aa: CASSRQYNEQFF
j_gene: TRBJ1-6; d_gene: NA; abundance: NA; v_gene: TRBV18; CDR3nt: TGTGCCAGCTCACCCCAGGGTATCTATAATTCACCCCTCCACTTT; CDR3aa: CASSPQGIYNSPLHF
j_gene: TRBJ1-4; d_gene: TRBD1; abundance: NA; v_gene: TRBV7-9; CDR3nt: TGTGCCAGCAGCCAGATGGGACAGGGGTTCGCCAATGAAAAACTGTTTTTT; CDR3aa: CASSQMGQGFANEKLFF
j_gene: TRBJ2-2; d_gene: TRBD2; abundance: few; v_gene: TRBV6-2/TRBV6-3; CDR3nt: TGTGCCAGCAGTTATACTAGCGGGAGAGGAGGCACCGGGGAGCTGTTTTTT; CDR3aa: CASSYTSGRGGTGELFF
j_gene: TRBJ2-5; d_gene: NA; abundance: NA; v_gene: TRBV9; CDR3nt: TGTGCCAGCAGCGGACGGGGGCGGGGGGAGACCCAGTACTTC; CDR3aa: CASSGRGRGETQYF
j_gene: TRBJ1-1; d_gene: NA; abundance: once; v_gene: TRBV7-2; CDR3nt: TGTGCCAGCAGCCCCGGGGGAGTTTCCTCTGAAGCTTTCTTT; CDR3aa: CASSPGGVSSEAFF
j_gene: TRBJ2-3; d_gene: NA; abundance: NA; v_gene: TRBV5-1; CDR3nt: TGCGCCAGCAGCTTGGCCCCCCGGGATACGCAGTATTTT; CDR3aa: CASSLAPRDTQYF
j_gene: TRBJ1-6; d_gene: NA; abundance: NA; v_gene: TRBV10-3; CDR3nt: TGTGCCATCCAGGGTACGAATTCACCCCTCCACTTT; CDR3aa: CAIQGTNSPLHF
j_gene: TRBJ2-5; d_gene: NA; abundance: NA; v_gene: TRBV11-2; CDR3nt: TGTGCCAGCAGCCCCCGACAGGGAGGTGAGACCCAGTACTTC; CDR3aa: CASSPRQGGETQYF
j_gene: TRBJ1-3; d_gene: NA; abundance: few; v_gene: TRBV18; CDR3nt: TGTGCCAGCTCACCACCCCCGGGGGCTGGAAACACCATATATTTT; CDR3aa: CASSPPPGAGNTIYF
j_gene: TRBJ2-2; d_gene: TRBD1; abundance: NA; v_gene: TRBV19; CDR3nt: TGTGCCAGTAGTTGGCAGGGGGCTAACACCGGGGAGCTGTTTTTT; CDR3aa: CASSWQGANTGELFF
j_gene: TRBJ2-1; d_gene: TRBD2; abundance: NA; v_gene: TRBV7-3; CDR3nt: TGTGCCAGCAGCTTAGGTTGGGCTAGCGGGGGGCCGTACAATGAGCAGTTCTTC; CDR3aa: CASSLGWASGGPYNEQFF
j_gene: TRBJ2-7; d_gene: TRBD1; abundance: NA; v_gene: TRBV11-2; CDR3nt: TGTGCCAGCAGCTTAGATCCACCCCGGACAGGCGGGTACGAGCAGTACTTC; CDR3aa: CASSLDPPRTGGYEQYF
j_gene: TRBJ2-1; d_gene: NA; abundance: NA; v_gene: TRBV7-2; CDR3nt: TGTGCCAGCAGCTTAGTTCCCTTACCCCTAAATGAGCAGTTCTTC; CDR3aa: CASSLVPLPLNEQFF
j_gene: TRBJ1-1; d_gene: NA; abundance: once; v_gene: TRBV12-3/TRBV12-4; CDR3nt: TGTGCCAGCAGCCTGACAGTGACTGAAGCTTTCTTT; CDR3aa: CASSLTVTEAFF
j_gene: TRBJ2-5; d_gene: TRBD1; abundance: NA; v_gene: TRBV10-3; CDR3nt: TGTGCCATCGCCACCGGGACAGCTATAGGGGAGACCCAGTACTTC; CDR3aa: CAIATGTAIGETQYF
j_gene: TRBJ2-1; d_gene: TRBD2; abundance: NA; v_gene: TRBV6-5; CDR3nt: TGTGCCAGCAGAGAGCGGGGGGGCCGGGATGAGCAGTTCTTC; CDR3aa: CASRERGGRDEQFF
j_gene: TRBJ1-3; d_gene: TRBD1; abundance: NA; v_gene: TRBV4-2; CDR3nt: TGTGCCAGCAGCCAAGACGGGACAGGGGGCTCCGGAAACACCATATATTTT; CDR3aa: CASSQDGTGGSGNTIYF
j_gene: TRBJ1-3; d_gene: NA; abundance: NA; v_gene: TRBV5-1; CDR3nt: TGCGCCAGCAGCTTGGATCTGACAGGAGGAAACCGGCCTGGAAACACCATATATTTT; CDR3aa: CASSLDLTGGNRPGNTIYF
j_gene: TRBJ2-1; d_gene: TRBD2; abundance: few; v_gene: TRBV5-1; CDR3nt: TGCGCCAGCAGCTTGGATCTAGCGGGGAACAATGAGCAGTTCTTC; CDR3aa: CASSLDLAGNNEQFF
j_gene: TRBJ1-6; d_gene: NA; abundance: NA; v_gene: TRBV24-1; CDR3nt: TGTGCCACCAGTTCTGGGGCGGATAATTCACCCCTCCACTTT; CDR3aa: CATSSGADNSPLHF
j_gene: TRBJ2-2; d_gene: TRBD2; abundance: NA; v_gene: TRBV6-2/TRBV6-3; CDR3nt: TGTGCCAGCAGCAAAGGACGGGACCCAGCGGGGTTAACCGGGGAGCTGTTTTTT; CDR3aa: CASSKGRDPAGLTGELFF
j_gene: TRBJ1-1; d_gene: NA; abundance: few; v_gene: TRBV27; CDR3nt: TGTGCCAGCAGTGACGGCCCTAGGGGAGCTTTCTTT; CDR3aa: CASSDGPRGAFF
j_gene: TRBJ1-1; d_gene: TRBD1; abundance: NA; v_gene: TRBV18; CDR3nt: TGTGCCAGCTCATCAAAGGGATTGGCAGGGGGCGCGCGTACTGAAGCTTTCTTT; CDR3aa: CASSSKGLAGGARTEAFF
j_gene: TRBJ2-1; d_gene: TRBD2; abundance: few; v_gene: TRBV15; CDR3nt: TGTGCCACCAGCGGCGGGCCGGGACTAGCGGGAGTACGGGAGCAGTTCTTC; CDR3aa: CATSGGPGLAGVREQFF
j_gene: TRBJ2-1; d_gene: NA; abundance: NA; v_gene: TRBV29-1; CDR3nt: TGCAGCGCACACCCGACGGGGAATGAGCAGTTCTTC; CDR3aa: CSAHPTGNEQFF
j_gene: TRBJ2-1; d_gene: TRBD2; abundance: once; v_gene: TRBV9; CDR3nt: TGTGCCAGCAGCGTAGGGACTAGCGGGAGATATGAGCAGTTCTTC; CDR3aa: CASSVGTSGRYEQFF
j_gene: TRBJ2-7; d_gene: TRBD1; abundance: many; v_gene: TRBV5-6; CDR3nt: TGTGCCAGCAGCTTGGGGGGGACAGGGGACTACGAGCAGTACTTC; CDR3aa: CASSLGGTGDYEQYF
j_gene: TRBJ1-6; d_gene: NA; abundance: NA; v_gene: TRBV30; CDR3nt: TGTGCCTGGAGTGGCGGGGGGGGTTCACCCCTCCACTTT; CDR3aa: CAWSGGGGSPLHF
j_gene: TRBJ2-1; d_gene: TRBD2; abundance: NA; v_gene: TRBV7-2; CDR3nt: TGTGCCAGCAGCTCCGGGACTAGCGGCAACAATGAGCAGTTCTTC; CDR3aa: CASSSGTSGNNEQFF
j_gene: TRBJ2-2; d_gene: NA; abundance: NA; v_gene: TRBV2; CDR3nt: TGTGCCAGCAGTGAAGGCGCTTTGAACACCGGGGAGCTGTTTTTT; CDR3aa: CASSEGALNTGELFF
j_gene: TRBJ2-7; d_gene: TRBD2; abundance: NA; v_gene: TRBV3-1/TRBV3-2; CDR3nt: TGTGCCAGCAGCCAAGATCAACTAGCGGGAGCCTCCTACGAGCAGTACTTC; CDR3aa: CASSQDQLAGASYEQYF
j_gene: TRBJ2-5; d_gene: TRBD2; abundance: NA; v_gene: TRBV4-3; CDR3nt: TGCGCCAGCAGCCAAGGACCGGCTAGCGGTATGGAGACCCAGTACTTC; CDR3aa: CASSQGPASGMETQYF
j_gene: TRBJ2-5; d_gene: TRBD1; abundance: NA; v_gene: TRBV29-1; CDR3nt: TGCAGCGTCGATGACAGGGGGTGGCAAGAGACCCAGTACTTC; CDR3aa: CSVDDRGWQETQYF